Presented here are 29 T cell receptor beta chains from one specimen sequenced in a study of neurological immune-mediated disorders. One entry per CDR3 protein results from TCRdb running MiXCR on the 5' RACE reads. The sample carries over 60,000 distinct CDR3 sequences, 5% to 5.5% recorded once. The specimen was PBMCs. Receptor source: a woman in her 30s with multiple sclerosis.

This clonotype was counted ten times or more. The genes are TRBV5-1 and TRBJ2-1, with TRBD2 identical over 14 bases. V lost 0 bases, J lost 12 bases, and 5 bases stayed unmatched. CDR3 length: 15 amino acids. CDR1 is SGHRS, CDR2 YFSETQ, per germline. As DNA, the CDR3 is TGCGCCAGCAGCTTGGTTGGACTAGCGGGGGGACGGCAGTTCTTC. Residues: CASSLVGLAGGRQFF.

This clonotype appeared many times. V and J are TRBV3-1 and TRBJ2-5, with 8 bases aligning to TRBD2. This CDR3 spans 16 amino acids. After removal of 0 bases from V and 4 bases from J, the junction contained 7 bases not matched to a gene. Germline V gene lookup returns CDR1 LGHDT and CDR2 YNNKEL (reference sequence). The CDR3 is CASSQERAGAGETQYF. For the CDR3, the DNA is TGTGCCAGCAGCCAAGAGAGAGCGGGGGCGGGAGAGACCCAGTACTTC.

The table lists this clonotype with many counts. This chain joins TRBV5-5 and TRBJ2-1; 11 nucleotides match TRBD1. The CDR3 extends over 19 amino acids. The germline gives CDR1 SGHKS, CDR2 YYEKEE (reference sequence). V shed 4 bases, J shed 0 bases, and the junction held 12 bases outside the gene matches. The CDR3 reads CASSQLGGQGVSSYNEQFF. CDR3 DNA sequence: TGTGCCAGCAGCCAACTAGGGGGACAGGGGGTTAGCTCCTACAATGAGCAGTTCTTC.

This clonotype was seen many times. The chain recombines TRBV20-1 with TRBJ2-1; D uncertain. The CDR3 is made up of 14 amino acids. With 0 bases removed from V and 8 bases from J, the gap between germline ends came to 14 bases. Germline V lookup: CDR1 DFQATT, CDR2 SNEGSKA (reference sequence). The CDR3 loop reads CSARDFRNWDEQFF. CDR3 sequence (DNA): TGCAGTGCTAGAGATTTCCGGAACTGGGATGAGCAGTTCTTC.

This clonotype has ten or more counts. The chain couples TRBV20-1 to TRBJ1-1; D remains unclear. The V end was cut by 2 bases, the J end by 1 base, with 11 bases between. The CDR3 extends over 14 amino acids. Germline V gives CDR1 DFQATT, CDR2 SNEGSKA (reference sequence). The CDR3 reads CSARQPTSNTEAFF. The CDR3 DNA is TGCAGTGCTAGACAACCCACATCGAACACTGAAGCTTTCTTT.

In regard to this clonotype: Given a much more abundant clone one base away, this may be a read error. This chain connects TRBV20-1 to TRBJ1-4; 8 positions agree with TRBD1. The junction had 8 bases not matched to a gene; V was cut back by 7 bases and J by 7 bases. In germline, CDR1 is DFQATT, CDR2 SNEGSKA (reference sequence). The CDR3 is 13 residues long. The CDR3 DNA follows: TGCAGTGATAGGGACAGGAACGGTGAAAAACTGTTTTTT. It translates to CSDRDRNGEKLFF.

V usage is TRBV7-2 and J usage is TRBJ2-7; 13 positions match TRBD2. Trimming removed 5 bases from V and 2 bases from J; junction bases left unmatched: 3. The CDR3 has 15 residues. The V gene's germline CDR1 is SGHTA and CDR2 FQGNSA. CDR3 in DNA: TGTGCCAGCAGCCAGGGACTAGCGGGAACCTACGAGCAGTACTTC. It codes for CASSQGLAGTYEQYF.

This clonotype has at least ten counts. The chain is built from TRBV20-1 and TRBJ2-7; no definite D call. The CDR3 loop spans 13 amino acids. V lost 6 bases to trimming and J lost 5 bases, with 17 bases between them. Per germline, CDR1 DFQATT and CDR2 SNEGSKA (reference sequence). The CDR3 DNA is TGCAGTGCCAGACACTCGGCTACCCACGAGCAGTACTTC. Translated: CSARHSATHEQYF.

This clonotype showed up just a few times. The chain employs TRBV9 and TRBJ1-1; no reliable D call. Germline CDR1 reads SGDLS; CDR2 reads YYNGEE. Trimming left V 0 bases short and J 5 bases short, with 8 bases between. This CDR3 region has 13 residues. The CDR3 coding sequence is TGTGCCAGCAGCGTAGACTTGGGGACTGAAGCTTTCTTT. This sequence encodes CASSVDLGTEAFF.

This clonotype was recorded many times. The chain employs TRBV12-3 or TRBV12-4 and TRBJ1-3; a possible D gene is TRBD1 (6 bases). The CDR3 is 19 residues long. The germline V and J ends were trimmed by 6 bases and 0 bases, with 24 bases remaining between them. The CDR3 coding sequence is TGTGCCAGCAGAACAGACCAGTCCCCGGGACATAGCTCTGGAAACACCATATATTTT. Protein: CASRTDQSPGHSSGNTIYF.

This clonotype was counted at least ten times. The genes are TRBV10-3 and TRBJ2-2, with no clear D. Per the germline V gene, CDR1 is ENHRY and CDR2 is SYGVKD. The CDR3 runs to 15 residues. V shed 2 bases and J shed 0 bases, with 7 bases lying between them. CDR3: CAISEVNANTGELFF. The CDR3, as DNA: TGTGCCATCAGTGAGGTTAACGCGAACACCGGGGAGCTGTTTTTT.

This clonotype has a count of ten or more. The rearrangement joins TRBV9 to TRBJ2-4; 10 positions agree with TRBD2. Per germline, CDR1 SGDLS and CDR2 YYNGEE. The V segment lost 3 bases and the J segment 10 bases; nucleotides outside the gene matches: 4. The CDR3 consists of 13 residues. The CDR3 region has the DNA TGTGCCAGCAGCGGATTTAGCGGGGGGATTCAGTACTTC. Translation: CASSGFSGGIQYF.

This clonotype came up many times. The gene calls are TRBV7-2 and TRBJ2-4; 7 positions agree with TRBD2. CDR3 length: 15 amino acids. V gave up 3 bases and J gave up 6 bases; unmatched junction bases: 8. CDR1 is SGHTA and CDR2 is FQGNSA in the germline V gene. CDR3 nucleotides: TGTGCCAGCAGCTTCGGAAGGCGGGGGTTAAACATTCAGTACTTC. Translation: CASSFGRRGLNIQYF. The full variable domain, rest sourced from reference TRBV7-2 and TRBJ2-4, is GAGVSQSPSNKVTEKGKDVELRCDPISGHTALYWYRQSLGQGLEFLIYFQGNSAPDKSGLPSDRFSAERTGGSVSTLTIQRTQQEDSAVYLCASSFGRRGLNIQYFGAGTRLSVL.

With respect to this clonotype: A read error is possible here, since a much larger clone lies one base away. The rearrangement joins TRBV14 to TRBJ2-1; TRBD1 agrees at 10 bases. V lost 3 bases and J lost 6; bases outside the gene matches: 5. The CDR3 spans 15 residues. CDR1 is SGHDN and CDR2 is FVKESK in the germline V gene. The DNA of the CDR3 is TGTGCCAGCAGCCAGTGGACAGGGGGGTGCAATGAGCAGTTCTTC. It codes for CASSQWTGGCNEQFF.

This clonotype was detected many times. DNA for the CDR3: TGCAGTGGAAATATAGTGAATGAGCAGTTCTTC. Its protein product is CSGNIVNEQFF. The chain links TRBV20-1 to TRBJ2-1; D unresolved. Germline CDR1 reads DFQATT; CDR2 reads SNEGSKA (reference sequence). V was pared by 7 bases and J by 7 bases, with 11 bases between. This CDR3 is 11 amino acids long.

At least ten counts were recorded for this clonotype. V usage is TRBV20-1 and J usage is TRBJ2-1, with D tentatively TRBD2 (6 bases). The CDR3 runs 18 residues. Trimming took off 3 bases at V and 1 base at J, with 22 bases between the two ends. Per germline, CDR1 DFQATT and CDR2 SNEGSKA (reference sequence). The CDR3 protein is CSARPLSSEGRSYNEQFF. DNA for the CDR3: TGCAGTGCTAGGCCTCTATCGTCGGAGGGCCGGTCCTACAATGAGCAGTTCTTC.

This clonotype was seen ten or more times. The V and J genes are TRBV7-2 and TRBJ2-1, with 7 bases that match TRBD2. Germline-derived CDR1 and CDR2 are SGHTA and FQGNSA. The CDR3 totals 13 residues. V was clipped by 5 bases and J by 7 bases; unmatched bases: 5. CDR3 nucleotide sequence: TGTGCCAGCAGCCTCCCACTAGCGAATGAGCAGTTCTTC. It encodes CASSLPLANEQFF.

The gene calls are TRBV20-1 and TRBJ2-1; no clear D gene. Per germline, CDR1 DFQATT and CDR2 SNEGSKA (reference sequence). The CDR3 is 12 residues long. Trimming pared 5 bases from V and 8 bases from J, leaving 13 bases between. The CDR3 region has the DNA TGCAGTGCTGGCAGTAGGATACATGAGCAGTTCTTC. Amino acids: CSAGSRIHEQFF.

This clonotype came up a few times. Given a much more abundant clone one base away, this may be a read error. The chain links TRBV18 to TRBJ2-3; D may correspond to TRBD1 or TRBD2 (5 bases each). Trimming took off 4 bases at V and 4 bases at J, with 9 bases between the two ends. This CDR3 comprises 13 residues. The germline gives CDR1 KGHSH, CDR2 LQKENI. The CDR3 loop is CASSQGTSDTQYF. The DNA of the CDR3 is TGTGCCAGCTCACAAGGGACCTCAGATACGCAGTATTTT.

The chain joins TRBV27 to TRBJ2-3; 11 bases line up with TRBD2. The CDR3 loop spans 16 amino acids. The germline V gene encodes CDR1 MNHEY and CDR2 SMNVEV (reference sequence). The V gene end was trimmed by 3 bases and the J gene end by 4 bases; junction bases not matched to a gene: 6. This CDR3 is CASSLTSGKNPDTQYF. CDR3 bases: TGTGCCAGCAGTTTGACTAGCGGGAAGAACCCAGATACGCAGTATTTT.

This clonotype was seen repeatedly, ten times or more. The chain joins TRBV20-1 to TRBJ1-2, with TRBD1 matching 11 bases. Germline V gene data show CDR1 as DFQATT and CDR2 as SNEGSKA (reference sequence). The CDR3 is made up of 15 amino acids. J lost 3 bases, V lost 5 bases, and 8 bases had no gene match. In nucleotides, the CDR3 is TGCAGTGCTCGTAGCCCGGGACAGGGGGACTATGGCTACACCTTC. The encoded protein is CSARSPGQGDYGYTF.

This clonotype was recorded a few times. This sequence joins TRBV20-1 and TRBJ1-2, with D uncertain. Germline loops: CDR1 DFQATT, CDR2 SNEGSKA (reference sequence). The CDR3 spans 12 residues. The V end was cut by 7 bases, the J end by 2 bases, with 11 bases between. CDR3 in amino acids: CSVGYSNYGYTF. In DNA form, the CDR3 reads TGCAGTGTCGGATACTCAAACTATGGCTACACCTTC.

Ten or more counts support this clonotype. CDR3 coding DNA: TGTGCCAGCAGTTACTCGACAGGGGGCTCTGAAAAACTGTTTTTT. It yields the protein CASSYSTGGSEKLFF. The chain uses TRBV6-5 and TRBJ1-4; the match to TRBD1 covers 10 bases. The CDR3 sequence is 15 residues long. V trimming: 0 bases; J trimming: 7 bases; junction bases outside the gene matches: 2. Germline CDR1 MNHEY, CDR2 SVGAGI.

In its sample, this clonotype was seen many times. The chain uses TRBV6-5 and TRBJ2-7, with D unresolved. This CDR3 contains 13 residues. Germline CDR1 MNHEY, CDR2 SVGAGI. Trimming left V 5 bases short and J 5 bases short, with 13 bases between. Here the CDR3 reads CASSPTSRNEQYF. CDR3 sequence (DNA): TGTGCCAGCAGTCCAACTTCTAGAAACGAGCAGTACTTC.

This chain joins TRBV10-2 and TRBJ2-3; D possibly corresponds to TRBD2 (6 bases). The length of the CDR3 is 13 residues. The V gene lost 8 bases and the J gene lost 2 bases, with 11 bases spanning the gap. Germline V gene sequence: CDR1 WSHSY, CDR2 SAAADI. CDR3 loop: CASRLGDTDTQYF. CDR3 sequence (DNA): TGCGCCAGCCGACTAGGCGACACAGATACGCAGTATTTT.

The genes are TRBV5-1 and TRBJ2-6, with D perhaps TRBD2 (5 bases). V gave up 0 bases and J gave up 0 bases, with 10 bases separating them. The CDR3 is 17 amino acids. Germline V CDR1 and CDR2: SGHRS, YFSETQ. For the CDR3, the DNA is TGCGCCAGCAGCTTGGAAGCTAGCTCCTCTGGGGCCAACGTCCTGACTTTC. This translates into CASSLEASSSGANVLTF.

This clonotype turned up a few times. CDR3 sequence: CSARDVGQGYEQYF. The CDR3, as DNA: TGCAGTGCTAGAGATGTTGGGCAGGGCTACGAGCAGTACTTC. The chain uses TRBV20-1 and TRBJ2-7; TRBD1 is a possible D gene (5 bases). Trimming cost V 0 bases and J 3 bases, with 12 bases left between them. Germline V CDR1 and CDR2: DFQATT, SNEGSKA (reference sequence). The CDR3 is made up of 14 amino acids.

The gene calls are TRBV5-1 and TRBJ2-5; 13 bases line up with TRBD2. V gave up 4 bases and J gave up 5 bases; unmatched junction bases: 8. Germline V CDR1 and CDR2: SGHRS, YFSETQ. The CDR3 length is 16 residues. The CDR3, as DNA: TGCGCCAGCAGCCCCCCGGGACTAGCGGGGTTGGAGACCCAGTACTTC. It is translated as CASSPPGLAGLETQYF.

The chain employs TRBV14 and TRBJ2-1, with no clear D. Germline loops: CDR1 SGHDN, CDR2 FVKESK. CDR3 length: 14 amino acids. V gave up 4 bases and J gave up 6 bases, with 13 bases separating them. The CDR3 spells CASSPTNGLNEQFF. The CDR3 DNA reads as TGTGCCAGCAGCCCAACCAATGGTCTCAATGAGCAGTTCTTC.